These 25 T cell receptor beta chains were sequenced from one sample in a study of blood T cell repertoires in COVID-19. TCRdb's copy holds only in-frame clones and misses some; the assay was immunoSEQ multiplex PCR. Of over 200,000 clones in the sample, about 86% were seen once. Sequencing used PBMCs or T cells enriched from blood (not recorded which). The source of these receptors is a woman aged 45-59 years in a cohort exposed to, infected with or recovered from COVID-19 (not recorded which).

This clone appeared a few times. The chain joins TRBV4-3 to TRBJ1-4; D might be TRBD1 (5 bases). This CDR3 region has 15 residues. Per germline, CDR1 LGHNA and CDR2 YSLEER. Trimming took off 2 bases at V and 2 bases at J, with 9 bases between the two ends. CDR3 amino acids: CASSQKGFTNEKLFF. In DNA, the CDR3 is TGCGCCAGCAGCCAAAAGGGGTTCACTAATGAAAAACTGTTTTTT.

This sequence joins TRBV28 and TRBJ2-6; TRBD2 matches at 8 bases. The CDR3 is 16 amino acids. V lost 7 bases and J lost 0; bases outside the gene matches: 5. Germline lookup yields CDR1 MDHEN and CDR2 SYDVKM. CDR3 loop: CASTPSGLSGANVLTF. The DNA of the CDR3 is TGTGCCAGCACCCCTAGCGGGCTCTCTGGGGCCAACGTCCTGACTTTC.

The chain links TRBV7-8 to TRBJ2-3; D might be TRBD1 (6 bases). Trimming removed 5 bases at V and 0 bases at J, with 18 bases between. The CDR3 has 17 amino acids. Looked up from germline, CDR1 is SGHVS and CDR2 is FQNEAQ. The CDR3 DNA is TGTGCCAGCAGCCTACGTAGACAGGCCTCTAGCACAGATACGCAGTATTTT. It is translated as CASSLRRQASSTDTQYF. Supplemented by reference TRBV7-8 and TRBJ2-3, the full variable domain reads GAGVSQSPRYKVAKRGQDVALRCDPISGHVSLFWYQQALGQGPEFLTYFQNEAQLDKSGLPSDRFFAERPEGSVSTLKIQRTQQEDSAVYLCASSLRRQASSTDTQYFGPGTRLTVL.

About this clone: This CDR3 is also generated by other DNA sequences in the sample. This chain uses TRBV7-2 with TRBJ1-5; weak D call: TRBD1 (6 bases). CDR1 and CDR2 from the germline V gene are SGHTA and FQGNSA. Trimming cost V 5 bases and J 0 bases, with 8 bases left between them. This CDR3 has 14 amino acids. DNA of the CDR3: TGTGCCAGCAGCCTACAGGGTAGCAATCAGCCCCAGCATTTT. It codes for CASSLQGSNQPQHF.

The CDR3 DNA follows: TGCAGTGCTAGTCGGGGGGCAGACACTGAAGCTTTCTTT. Protein: CSASRGADTEAFF. J is TRBJ1-1 and V is TRBV20-1, with D possibly being TRBD1 (6 bases). Germline CDR1 reads DFQATT; CDR2 reads SNEGSKA (reference sequence). CDR3 length: 13 amino acids. The V gene lost 3 bases and the J gene lost 3 bases, with 11 bases spanning the gap.

This chain connects TRBV7-2 to TRBJ1-2; 8 nucleotides align to TRBD1. The CDR3 length is 15 residues. The ends lost 5 bases at V and 2 bases at J; junction bases unmatched: 7. CDR1 SGHTA and CDR2 FQGNSA come from the germline V gene. CDR3 sequence reads: CASSIWTGPNYGYTF. The CDR3 DNA reads TGTGCCAGCAGCATCTGGACAGGGCCCAACTATGGCTACACCTTC.

The CDR3 DNA is TGTGCCAGCAGCCCGACCCCGGGACAGGGCAACGAGCAGTACTTC. Protein sequence: CASSPTPGQGNEQYF. V gene TRBV11-3 combines with J gene TRBJ2-7; 9 bases are a match to TRBD1. The J segment lost 5 bases and the V segment lost 5 bases, leaving 10 bases of the junction unmatched. The CDR3 contains 15 residues. CDR1 and CDR2 (germline): SGHNT, YENEEA.

V is TRBV5-1 and J is TRBJ2-2; 7 nucleotides align to TRBD2. V was clipped by 4 bases and J by 2 bases; unmatched bases: 5. The germline CDR1 and CDR2 sequences are SGHRS and YFSETQ. This CDR3 region has 15 residues. CDR3 in amino acids: CASSPSGPNTGELFF. The CDR3, as DNA: TGCGCCAGCAGCCCTAGCGGCCCCAACACCGGGGAGCTGTTTTTT.

The chain links TRBV27 to TRBJ2-3, with TRBD1 matching 9 bases. This CDR3 is 15 amino acids long. CDR1 and CDR2 (germline): MNHEY, SMNVEV (reference sequence). The J segment lost 2 bases and the V segment lost 7 bases, leaving 7 bases of the junction unmatched. CDR3 bases: TGTGCCAGCAACCCGGGACAGGGATTCACAGATACGCAGTATTTT. Amino acid sequence: CASNPGQGFTDTQYF.

The chain combines TRBV4-3 with TRBJ2-7; D ambiguous. The germline V and J ends were trimmed by 0 bases and 4 bases, with 10 bases remaining between them. Germline-derived CDR1 and CDR2 are LGHNA and YSLEER. The CDR3 has 14 amino acids. The CDR3 sequence: CASSQDETPYEQYF. CDR3 coding DNA: TGCGCCAGCAGCCAAGATGAAACACCATACGAGCAGTACTTC.

The J gene is TRBJ1-2, the V gene TRBV4-3, with a possible D match to TRBD1 (5 bases). Deletions cut 0 bases from V and 0 bases from J, with 14 bases between. Germline V gene lookup returns CDR1 LGHNA and CDR2 YSLEER. This CDR3 spans 17 amino acids. The CDR3 region is CASSQEAGGGANYGYTF. CDR3 in DNA: TGCGCCAGCAGCCAAGAAGCTGGTGGAGGGGCTAACTATGGCTACACCTTC.

This chain links TRBV18 with TRBJ2-7; 7 bases match TRBD1. This CDR3 is built from 14 residues. Trimming took 6 bases from V and 1 from J; bases not matched to a gene: 6. Germline V gene lookup returns CDR1 KGHSH and CDR2 LQKENI. CDR3 DNA: TGTGCCAGCTCTCCTAGACAGGGTTCCTACGAGCAGTACTTC. This gives the protein CASSPRQGSYEQYF.

V gene TRBV4-3 combines with J gene TRBJ2-3; 9 bases map to TRBD2. The V gene's germline CDR1 is LGHNA and CDR2 YSLEER. The J segment lost 0 bases and the V segment lost 0 bases, leaving 13 bases of the junction unmatched. The length of the CDR3 is 20 residues. As DNA, the CDR3 is TGCGCCAGCAGCCAAGATATAAAGCGGGGGGCAACTTTTAGCACAGATACGCAGTATTTT. Encoded protein: CASSQDIKRGATFSTDTQYF.

The V call is TRBV4-1, the J call TRBJ2-7, with a tentative D call TRBD1 (6 bases). CDR1 and CDR2 (germline): MGHRA, YSYEKL. This CDR3 contains 16 residues. V was pared by 1 base and J by 0 bases, with 13 bases between. The CDR3 loop is CASSQVGTPDSYEQYF. The DNA of the CDR3 is TGCGCCAGCAGCCAAGTTGGGACACCCGACTCCTACGAGCAGTACTTC.

The J gene is TRBJ1-6, the V gene TRBV4-1; TRBD1 agrees at 7 bases. V was clipped by 0 bases and J by 5 bases; unmatched bases: 4. In germline, CDR1 is MGHRA, CDR2 YSYEKL. The CDR3 consists of 16 residues. Here the CDR3 DNA reads TGCGCCAGCAGCCAAGATAGCGGGACAGATAATTCACCCCTCCACTTT. It translates to CASSQDSGTDNSPLHF.

The chain carries TRBV7-9 and TRBJ2-1; 9 bases match TRBD2. V was pared by 5 bases and J by 7 bases, with 18 bases of the junction left unmatched. CDR1 is SEHNR, CDR2 FQNEAQ, per germline (reference sequence). The length of the CDR3 is 18 residues. The CDR3 DNA reads TGTGCCAGCAGCCCCCCCGGTGCGGGAGGGCTCTCGTCTAATGAGCAGTTCTTC. This translates into CASSPPGAGGLSSNEQFF.

This clone occurred a few times. The J gene is TRBJ1-6, the V gene TRBV3-1 (or the pseudogene TRBV3-2); 7 bases agree with TRBD1. CDR1 and CDR2 from the germline V gene are LGHDT and YNNKEL (reference sequence). The CDR3 is 16 residues long. V dropped 5 bases and J dropped 7; count of bases not matched to a gene: 11. This CDR3 is CASSGRPDRRNSPLHF. CDR3 DNA sequence: TGTGCCAGCAGCGGCCGCCCGGACAGGAGAAATTCACCCCTCCACTTT.

V is TRBV6-5 and J is TRBJ1-1, with D perhaps matching TRBD1 (6 bases). V gave up 6 bases and J gave up 5 bases, with 19 bases separating them. Germline V gene sequence: CDR1 MNHEY, CDR2 SVGAGI. The CDR3 totals 15 residues. The CDR3: CASRQRGIRGTEAFF. DNA of the CDR3: TGTGCCAGCAGGCAGAGGGGGATTCGGGGAACTGAAGCTTTCTTT.

This clone was recorded once. This rearrangement joins TRBV18 to TRBJ1-5; a possible D gene is TRBD1 (6 bases). There are 17 residues in the CDR3. Looked up from germline, CDR1 is KGHSH and CDR2 is LQKENI. The V gene lost 3 bases and the J gene lost 2 bases, with 17 bases spanning the gap. CDR3 in DNA: TGTGCCAGCTCACCCAGAGCTGGGGCAGGGGGCAATCAGCCCCAGCATTTT. The encoded protein is CASSPRAGAGGNQPQHF. Filled out from reference TRBV18 and TRBJ1-5, the complete variable domain reads NAGVMQNPRHLVRRRGQEARLRCSPMKGHSHVYWYRQLPEEGLKFMVYLQKENIIDESGMPKERFSAEFPKEGPSILRIQQVVRGDSAAYFCASSPRAGAGGNQPQHFGDGTRLSIL.

This sequence joins TRBV5-5 and TRBJ1-5; 7 bases are a match to TRBD1. Germline lookup yields CDR1 SGHKS and CDR2 YYEKEE (reference sequence). The CDR3 consists of 15 residues. V lost 3 bases, J lost 3 bases, and 6 bases stayed unmatched. CDR3 residues: CASSSGTAFNQPQHF. CDR3 DNA sequence: TGTGCCAGCAGCTCCGGGACAGCGTTCAATCAGCCCCAGCATTTT.

This chain links TRBV6-2 or TRBV6-3 with TRBJ2-5, with 15 bases identical to TRBD2. Germline V lookup: CDR1 MNHEY, CDR2 SVGEGT. CDR3 length: 18 amino acids. Trimming took 5 bases from V and 0 from J; bases not matched to a gene: 7. CDR3 sequence: CASSRTSGGEADQETQYF. The CDR3 DNA sequence: TGTGCCAGCAGTCGGACTAGCGGGGGGGAGGCGGACCAAGAGACCCAGTACTTC.

This clone was detected a few times. The rearrangement links TRBV10-3 to TRBJ1-3; no firm D call. Trimming took 5 bases from V and 0 from J, leaving 5 bases between them. The germline V gene encodes CDR1 ENHRY and CDR2 SYGVKD. The CDR3 loop spans 13 amino acids. The CDR3 is CAISPVSGNTIYF. CDR3 bases: TGTGCCATCAGTCCAGTCTCTGGAAACACCATATATTTT.

The chain is built from TRBV12-3 or TRBV12-4 and TRBJ1-2; the match to TRBD1 covers 7 bases. The CDR3 sequence is 13 residues long. V dropped 6 bases and J dropped 4; count of bases not matched to a gene: 5. The CDR3 protein is CASRLGTVYGYTF. In DNA form, the CDR3 reads TGTGCCAGCAGGCTCGGGACAGTCTATGGCTACACCTTC.

The gene calls are TRBV30 and TRBJ1-4; 9 bases map to TRBD1. Looked up from germline, CDR1 is GTSNPN and CDR2 is SVGIG (reference sequence). V gave up 1 base and J gave up 7 bases; unmatched junction bases: 4. The CDR3 has 14 residues. The CDR3 bases are TGTGCCTGGAGTGCAGGGACAGGGTTTGAAAAACTGTTTTTT. Translation: CAWSAGTGFEKLFF.

The gene calls are TRBV7-2 and TRBJ2-5; TRBD2 matches 10 bases. V dropped 5 bases and J dropped 5; count of bases not matched to a gene: 11. This CDR3 spans 16 amino acids. In germline, CDR1 is SGHTA, CDR2 FQGNSA. CDR3 DNA: TGTGCCAGCAGCATCACTAGCGGGGTGCTCAGGGAGACCCAGTACTTC. It is translated as CASSITSGVLRETQYF.